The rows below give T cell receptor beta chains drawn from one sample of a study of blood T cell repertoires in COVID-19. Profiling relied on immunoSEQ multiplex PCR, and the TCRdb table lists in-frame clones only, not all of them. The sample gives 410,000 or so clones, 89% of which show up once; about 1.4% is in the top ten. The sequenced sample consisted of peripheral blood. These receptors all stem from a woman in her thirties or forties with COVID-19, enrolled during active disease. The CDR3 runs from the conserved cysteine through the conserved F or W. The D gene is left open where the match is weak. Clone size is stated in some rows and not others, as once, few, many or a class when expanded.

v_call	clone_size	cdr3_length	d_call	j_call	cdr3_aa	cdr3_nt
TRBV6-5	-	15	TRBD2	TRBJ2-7	CASSPSGGLSYEQYF	TGTGCCAGCAGTCCATCGGGAGGCCTCAGCTACGAGCAGTACTTC
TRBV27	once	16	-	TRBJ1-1	CASSLYPGLVSTEAFF	TGTGCCAGCAGTTTATACCCAGGTCTTGTAAGCACTGAAGCTTTCTTT
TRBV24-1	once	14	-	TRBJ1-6	CATSDTRVNSPLHF	TGTGCCACCAGTGACACCAGGGTAAATTCACCCCTCCACTTT
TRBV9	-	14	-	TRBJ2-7	CASSVGDFSYEQYF	TGTGCCAGCAGCGTAGGAGACTTCTCCTACGAGCAGTACTTC
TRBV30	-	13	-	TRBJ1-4	CAWSWRANEKLFF	TGTGCCTGGAGTTGGAGGGCTAATGAAAAACTGTTTTTT
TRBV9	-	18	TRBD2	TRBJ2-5	CASSVGASGGRTQETQYF	TGTGCCAGCAGCGTAGGGGCTAGCGGGGGCCGAACACAAGAGACCCAGTACTTC
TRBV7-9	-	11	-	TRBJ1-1	CASSSGLEAFF	TGTGCCAGCAGTTCCGGTTTGGAAGCTTTCTTT
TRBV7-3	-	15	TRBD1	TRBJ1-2	CASSARQGANYGYTF	TGTGCCAGCAGCGCTAGACAGGGGGCTAACTATGGCTACACCTTC
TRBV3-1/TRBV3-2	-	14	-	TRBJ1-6	CASSQRTNNSPLHF	TGTGCCAGCAGCCAAAGGACAAATAATTCACCCCTCCACTTT
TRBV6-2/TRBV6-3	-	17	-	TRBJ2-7	CASSYPTHGQVSYEQYF	TGTGCCAGCAGTTACCCGACGCATGGGCAGGTCTCCTACGAGCAGTACTTC
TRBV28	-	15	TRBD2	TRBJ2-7	CASRAGRTSDYEQYF	TGTGCCAGCAGGGCGGGGAGGACTAGTGACTACGAGCAGTACTTC
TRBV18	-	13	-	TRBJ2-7	CASSLSREDEQYF	TGTGCCAGCTCCCTCTCGCGGGAAGACGAGCAGTACTTC
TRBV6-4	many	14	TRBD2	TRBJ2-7	CASSETSESYEQYF	TGTGCCAGCAGTGAAACTAGCGAGTCCTACGAGCAGTACTTC
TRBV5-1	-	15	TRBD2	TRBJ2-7	CASRLTSGLSYEQYF	TGCGCCAGCAGGCTTACTAGCGGCCTCTCCTACGAGCAGTACTTC
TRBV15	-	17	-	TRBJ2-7	CATSGTGRQGIEYEQYF	TGTGCCACCTCGGGGACCGGTCGGCAGGGGATAGAGTACGAGCAGTACTTC
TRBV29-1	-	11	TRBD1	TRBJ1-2	CSAGGGQRYTF	TGCAGCGCAGGAGGGGGACAGCGCTACACCTTC
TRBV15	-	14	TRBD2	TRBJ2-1	CATSRATSGGEQFF	TGTGCCACCAGCAGAGCAACTAGCGGGGGTGAGCAGTTCTTC
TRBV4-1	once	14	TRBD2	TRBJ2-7	CASSQSGGGGEQYF	TGCGCCAGCAGCCAAAGCGGGGGGGGCGGCGAGCAGTACTTC
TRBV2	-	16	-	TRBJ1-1	CASSPSGGEWRTEAFF	TGTGCCAGCAGTCCATCCGGGGGAGAGTGGAGGACTGAAGCTTTCTTT
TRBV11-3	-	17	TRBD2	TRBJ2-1	CASSLAPTSGLYNEQFF	TGTGCCAGCAGCTTAGCCCCGACTAGCGGACTCTACAATGAGCAGTTCTTC
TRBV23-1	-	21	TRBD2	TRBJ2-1	CASSPPRGGTSEKGSYNEQFF	TGCGCCAGCAGTCCGCCCCGAGGGGGGACTAGCGAAAAAGGTAGCTACAATGAGCAGTTCTTC
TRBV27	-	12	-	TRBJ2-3	CASSLYRDTQYF	TGTGCCAGCAGTTTATATAGAGATACGCAGTATTTT
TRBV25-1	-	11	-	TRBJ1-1	CASSEYREAFF	TGTGCCAGCAGTGAATATCGCGAGGCTTTCTTT
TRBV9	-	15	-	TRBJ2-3	CASSVGGRRSDTQYF	TGTGCCAGCAGCGTAGGAGGGAGGAGATCGGATACGCAGTATTTT
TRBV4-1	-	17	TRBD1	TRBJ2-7	CASSQDKDTGGLYEQYF	TGCGCCAGCAGCCAAGATAAAGACACAGGGGGCCTCTACGAGCAGTACTTC
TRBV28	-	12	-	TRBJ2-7	CASVRSPYEQYF	TGTGCCAGCGTCCGGTCTCCCTACGAGCAGTACTTC
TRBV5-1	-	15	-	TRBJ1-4	CASSLGAGRDEKLFF	TGCGCCAGCAGCTTGGGTGCAGGGCGTGATGAAAAACTGTTTTTT
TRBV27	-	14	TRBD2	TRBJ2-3	CASSSRGGTDTQYF	TGTGCCAGCAGTTCGCGGGGGGGCACAGATACGCAGTATTTT